This paragraph covers one TCR beta chain sequence. The entry originates in a study of blood T cell repertoires in COVID-19. Study-wide background: Some COVID-19 samples were acute and others convalescent; all came from the United States, Italy and Spain.

After removal of 2 bases from V and 9 bases from J, the junction contained 6 bases not matched to a gene. There are 13 residues in the CDR3. Profiled with immunoSEQ multiplex PCR; TCRdb holds only in-frame clones, not every one. The sample has 210,000 or so clones; about nine tenths are singletons. The rearrangement links TRBV12-3 or TRBV12-4 to TRBJ2-7, with 8 bases that match TRBD2. The sequenced sample was peripheral blood. This TCR was recovered from a man aged 40-55 years with acute or convalescent COVID-19. The CDR3 DNA sequence: TGTGCCAGCAGTTTACGGGGGGGCGGAGCGCAGTACTTC. Translated, it gives CASSLRGGGAQYF.